The 30 T cell receptor beta chains listed next were all sequenced from one sample in a study of blood T cells in healthy people across ages. Primers used in a second PCR of roughly 6 to 12 cycles were a sample-barcoded 5' primer and a J-beta primer mix. TCRdb ran MiXCR on the 5' RACE reads and lists one entry per CDR3 protein. The sample gives 450,000 to 650,000 distinct CDR3 sequences, 20% to 30% of which show up once; 8.7% is in the top ten. The same sample was also used in a study of T cells of mothers and their children.

The sequencing sample was made of blood. The receptors come from a boy aged 10-17 years in good health.

This clonotype was observed a handful of times. One end of the junction fails to match germline, which may point to a read error. The V call is TRBV20-1, the J call TRBJ1-1, with D possibly matching TRBD1 (5 bases). The CDR3 covers 15 residues. CDR1 and CDR2 from the germline V gene are DFQATT and SNEGSKA (reference sequence). CDR3 in amino acids: CSARGEEALNTEAFF. Written as DNA, the CDR3 is TGCAGTGCGAGAGGGGAAGAGGCTCTGAACACTGAAGCTTTCTTT.

This chain connects TRBV20-1 to TRBJ2-7, with 11 positions matching TRBD1. The CDR3 has 13 residues. Germline V gene lookup returns CDR1 DFQATT and CDR2 SNEGSKA (reference sequence). J gave up 3 bases and V 3 bases, and 1 base lay outside the gene matches. The CDR3, as DNA: TGCAGTGCTAGGGGACAGGGGGTCTACGAGCAGTACTTC. Its protein is CSARGQGVYEQYF.

This rearrangement joins TRBV7-2 to TRBJ1-1; no clear D gene. The germline V and J ends were trimmed by 1 base and 9 bases, with 12 bases remaining between them. Per the germline V gene, CDR1 is SGHTA and CDR2 is FQGNSA. This CDR3 is built from 13 residues. CDR3: CASSLVGRVQAFF. The DNA for the CDR3 is TGTGCCAGCAGCTTAGTGGGGAGGGTTCAAGCTTTCTTT.

The V and J genes are TRBV29-1 and TRBJ2-5; 9 nucleotides line up with TRBD1. Matching the DNA end better, TRBJ2-1 makes the J call doubtful. Germline V gene data show CDR1 as SQVTM and CDR2 as ANQGSEA. The CDR3 has 12 residues. The CDR3 coding sequence is TGCAGCGTGCAGGGACAGGGAGGTGAGCAGTTCTTC. Translation: CSVQGQGGEQFF.

This clonotype occurred a few times. This chain links TRBV5-5 with TRBJ2-3; no clear D gene. With 0 bases removed from V and 2 bases from J, the gap between germline ends came to 13 bases. The CDR3 covers 16 residues. CDR1 and CDR2 from the germline V gene are SGHKS and YYEKEE (reference sequence). CDR3 residues: CASSLEAAAYTDTQYF. CDR3 DNA sequence: TGTGCCAGCAGCTTGGAGGCGGCAGCCTACACAGATACGCAGTATTTT.

This clonotype has only a few counts. CDR3 sequence (DNA): TGTGCCAGTAGTATCCGGACTAGCGGGGACCGCGGGGATACGCAGTATTTT. Its translation: CASSIRTSGDRGDTQYF. The rearrangement joins TRBV19 to TRBJ2-3, with 12 bases lining up with TRBD2. Germline V gene sequence: CDR1 LNHDA, CDR2 SQIVND (reference sequence). Trimming cost V 3 bases and J 6 bases; bases outside gene matches: 10. The length of the CDR3 is 17 residues.

This clonotype was detected only a few times. The chain couples TRBV20-1 to TRBJ2-5; D not resolved. The last part of the DNA fits TRBJ2-1 better; the J call may be wrong. The CDR3 extends over 15 amino acids. Germline CDR1 is DFQATT and CDR2 is SNEGSKA (reference sequence). The CDR3 nucleotides read TGCAGTGCTAGAGATCTTGGGTTAGATAACAATGAGCAGTTCTTC. It is translated as CSARDLGLDNNEQFF.

The gene calls are TRBV12-3 or TRBV12-4 and TRBJ2-1; D possibly corresponds to TRBD2 (5 bases). The CDR3 sequence is 11 residues long. V lost 10 bases and J lost 11, with 15 bases in between. CDR3 in amino acids: CATAGGSQQFF. The DNA of the CDR3 is TGTGCCACCGCTGGAGGATCCCAGCAGTTCTTC.

The V gene is TRBV4-1, the J gene TRBJ2-5; D unresolved. The CDR3 is 13 amino acids. Trimming took off 1 base at V and 3 bases at J, with 6 bases between the two ends. The germline gives CDR1 MGHRA, CDR2 YSYEKL. The CDR3 bases are TGCGCCAGCAGCCAAGGATCGGAAGAGACCCAGTACTTC. It specifies CASSQGSEETQYF.

This clonotype was seen more than once but under ten times. The chain links TRBV20-1 to TRBJ2-7; tentative D call: TRBD2 (6 bases). V dropped 0 bases and J dropped 4 bases, with 13 bases sitting between them. Germline V gene data show CDR1 as DFQATT and CDR2 as SNEGSKA (reference sequence). The CDR3 is made up of 14 amino acids. The CDR3 coding sequence is TGCAGTGCTAGAGATTGGGGGGAGCCTTACGAGCAGTACTTC. Protein: CSARDWGEPYEQYF.

The chain combines TRBV10-3 with TRBJ2-5; 7 bases agree with TRBD1. The better agreement between TRBJ2-7 and the DNA end casts doubt on the J call. Germline V gives CDR1 ENHRY, CDR2 SYGVKD. This CDR3 has 15 amino acids. The CDR3 reads CASRNQDRDAYEQYF. CDR3 DNA sequence: TGTGCCAGCAGGAACCAAGACAGGGACGCCTACGAGCAGTACTTC.

Only a few counts were recorded for this clonotype. This chain uses TRBV5-1 with TRBJ2-4; maybe TRBD2 (7 bases). V was shortened by 7 bases and J by 2 bases, with 16 bases between the two germline ends. The CDR3 consists of 15 residues. The germline V gene has CDR1 SGHRS and CDR2 YFSETQ. CDR3 nucleotide sequence: TGCGCCAGCCTAACAGAGGGGGGGACCAAAAACATTCAGTACTTC. It translates to CASLTEGGTKNIQYF.

The CDR3 coding sequence is TGCAGTGCGCGGACCCACGGAGGCACAGATACGCAGTATTTT. It yields the protein CSARTHGGTDTQYF. The rearrangement links TRBV20-1 to TRBJ2-3; D is uncertain. The CDR3 extends over 14 amino acids. Trimming left V 6 bases short and J 1 base short, with 14 bases between. Germline-derived CDR1 and CDR2 are DFQATT and SNEGSKA (reference sequence).

The rearrangement joins TRBV5-5 to TRBJ2-5; TRBD2 agrees at 13 bases. V gave up 3 bases and J gave up 0 bases; unmatched junction bases: 2. The germline CDR1 and CDR2 sequences are SGHKS and YYEKEE (reference sequence). The CDR3 is made up of 16 amino acids. CDR3 sequence reads: CASSWGTSGDQETQYF. In DNA, the CDR3 is TGTGCCAGCAGCTGGGGGACTAGCGGGGACCAAGAGACCCAGTACTTC.

This chain joins TRBV27 and TRBJ2-7; 9 nucleotides align to TRBD2. The germline V gene encodes CDR1 MNHEY and CDR2 SMNVEV (reference sequence). The CDR3 length is 16 residues. V lost 5 bases, J lost 1 base, and 9 bases stayed unmatched. CDR3 protein: CASSPETSGGSYEQYF. The CDR3, as DNA: TGTGCCAGCAGTCCCGAGACTAGCGGAGGGTCCTACGAGCAGTACTTC.

This clonotype was detected ten times or more. The V and J genes are TRBV15 and TRBJ2-5; no reliable D call. Germline lookup yields CDR1 LNHNV and CDR2 YYDKDF (reference sequence). This CDR3 has 17 residues. Between the trimmed V and J ends, which lost 3 bases and 1 base, there was a span of 18 bases. The CDR3 region has the DNA TGTGCCACCAGCAGGTTACCCGCGAGGTTTTCCCAAGAGACCCAGTACTTC. Protein: CATSRLPARFSQETQYF.

About this clonotype: Germline is not matched at one junction end, which may reflect a read error. The chain couples TRBV5-5 to TRBJ1-3; D is ambiguous. The CDR3 has 14 residues. CDR1 SGHKS and CDR2 YYEKEE come from the germline V gene (reference sequence). The CDR3 region has the DNA TGTGCCAGCAGCTTGGGGGGTGTTGGAAACACCGTATATTTT. It specifies CASSLGGVGNTVYF.

This sequence joins TRBV5-6 and TRBJ2-7; D possibly matches TRBD1 or TRBD2 (5 bases each). V lost 0 bases and J 8 bases, leaving 21 bases between the germline ends. Per the germline V gene, CDR1 is SGHDT and CDR2 is YYEEEE. CDR3 length: 16 amino acids. The CDR3, as DNA: TGTGCCAGCAGCTTGGGGATGGGACGGGACCTACGACAGCAGTACTTC. This sequence encodes CASSLGMGRDLRQQYF.

On this clonotype: One end of the junction is discordant with germline, which a read error may explain. CDR3 in amino acids: CAISSSSGTQYF. DNA of the CDR3: TGTGCCATCAGCTCCTCCTCGGGTACGCAGTATTTT. This chain connects TRBV7-2 to TRBJ2-3; D is unresolved. In germline, CDR1 is SGHTA, CDR2 FQGNSA. CDR3 size: 12 residues.

The chain employs TRBV7-2 and TRBJ2-5; no definite D call. The CDR3 contains 16 residues. CDR1 is SGHTA and CDR2 is FQGNSA in the germline V gene. V was trimmed by 2 bases and J by 2 bases, leaving 15 bases between them. CDR3 residues: CASSLFARRSQETQYF. The CDR3 nucleotides read TGTGCCAGCAGCTTATTCGCGCGACGTTCACAAGAGACCCAGTACTTC.

This clonotype was seen only a few times. The chain links TRBV18 to TRBJ2-5, with a weak D call TRBD2 (6 bases). The CDR3 has 15 residues. The germline gives CDR1 KGHSH, CDR2 LQKENI. The V and J ends lost 2 bases and 2 bases respectively, with 12 bases between them. CDR3 loop: CASSPRAGPQETQYF. The DNA for the CDR3 is TGTGCCAGCTCACCAAGAGCGGGCCCGCAAGAGACCCAGTACTTC.

The rearrangement joins TRBV6-6 to TRBJ1-2; D ambiguous. Trimming removed 11 bases from V and 5 bases from J, with 18 bases in between. CDR3 size: 13 residues. The germline gives CDR1 MNHNY, CDR2 SVGAGI (reference sequence). This chain's CDR3 is CAGGLPGGYGYTF. The CDR3 DNA sequence: TGTGCCGGAGGTTTGCCAGGAGGTTATGGCTACACCTTC.

This clonotype came up a few times. V usage is TRBV7-2 and J usage is TRBJ2-7; 13 bases agree with TRBD2. The V gene end was trimmed by 6 bases and the J gene end by 2 bases; junction bases not matched to a gene: 7. The CDR3 covers 16 residues. Germline CDR1 is SGHTA and CDR2 is FQGNSA. CDR3 in DNA: TGTGCCAGCAGGCCGGGACTAGCGGGGACCGCCTACGAGCAGTACTTC. Its translation: CASRPGLAGTAYEQYF.

Here the CDR3 reads CASAAKADTHVRYEQYF. The CDR3, as DNA: TGCGCCAGCGCAGCCAAAGCCGACACCCACGTCAGGTACGAGCAGTACTTC. The chain uses TRBV4-1 and TRBJ2-7, with no clear D. CDR1 and CDR2 from the germline V gene are MGHRA and YSYEKL. V was pared by 8 bases and J by 4 bases, with 27 bases between. This CDR3 region has 17 residues.

The rearrangement links TRBV5-6 to TRBJ2-5; D uncertain. The better agreement between TRBJ2-7 and the DNA end casts doubt on the J call. Germline V gene data show CDR1 as SGHDT and CDR2 as YYEEEE. The CDR3 is 14 residues long. The CDR3 region is CASSFRASLYEQYF. DNA for the CDR3: TGTGCCAGCAGCTTTCGGGCCTCCCTCTACGAGCAGTACTTC.

Written as DNA, the CDR3 is TGTGCCAGCAGCTTCACCGAGGGCTTTTCCACCGGGGAGCTGTTTTTT. Amino acids: CASSFTEGFSTGELFF. This chain joins TRBV13 and TRBJ2-2; D may be TRBD2 (5 bases). This CDR3 has 16 amino acids. Trimming took off 3 bases at V and 4 bases at J, with 15 bases between the two ends. Germline CDR1 is PRHDT and CDR2 is FYEKMQ (reference sequence). The variable domain in full, with the rest retrieved from reference TRBV13 and TRBJ2-2, is AAGVIQSPRHLIKEKRETATLKCYPIPRHDTVYWYQQGPGQDPQFLISFYEKMQSDKGSIPDRFSAQQFSDYHSELNMSSLELGDSALYFCASSFTEGFSTGELFFGEGSRLTVL.

This clonotype was observed a handful of times. The chain is built from TRBV20-1 and TRBJ2-5; D gene ambiguous. The J call is in doubt because the DNA end fits TRBJ2-7 better. This CDR3 has 12 residues. Looked up from germline, CDR1 is DFQATT and CDR2 is SNEGSKA (reference sequence). The CDR3 DNA reads as TGCAGTGCTAGAGTGGGGAACCACGAGCAGTACTTC. Its protein product is CSARVGNHEQYF.

The sample holds a few counts of this clonotype. The genes are TRBV29-1 and TRBJ2-5; a weak D match, TRBD2 (5 bases). The DNA end is more similar to TRBJ2-7, so the J call may be wrong. This CDR3 region has 10 residues. Germline values: CDR1 SQVTM, CDR2 ANQGSEA. The CDR3 loop is CSAGTYEQYF. The CDR3 coding sequence is TGCAGCGCCGGGACCTACGAGCAGTACTTC.

This clonotype was observed a few times. CDR3 protein: CASSPGPAQYF. The CDR3 region has the DNA TGTGCCAGCAGTCCCGGGCCGGCCCAGTACTTC. The rearrangement uses TRBV12-3 or TRBV12-4 and TRBJ2-5; no clear D gene. CDR3 size: 11 residues. V was clipped by 5 bases and J by 9 bases, with 10 bases between them.

This clonotype was counted a few times. The rearrangement links TRBV15 to TRBJ2-5; TRBD2 aligns across 7 bases. V gave up 0 bases and J gave up 0 bases; unmatched junction bases: 4. This CDR3 contains 16 residues. The germline V gene has CDR1 LNHNV and CDR2 YYDKDF (reference sequence). The CDR3 nucleotides are TGTGCCACCAGCAGAGATATCGGGGGGAACCAAGAGACCCAGTACTTC. Its protein product is CATSRDIGGNQETQYF.